This T cell receptor (beta chain) was documented in a study of T-cell memory formation after mild COVID-19. Whole-study context: TCR clusters showed largely donor specificity.

MiXCR, applied by TCRdb to the 5' RACE reads, yields one record per CDR3 protein. The data contain some 180,000 distinct CDR3 sequences, around a sixth of them seen just once; the ten biggest clones take up roughly 3.8%. This clonotype came up a few times. The antigen is not known. Study findings and constraints: The study detected some responding clones in pre-infection memory, suggesting cross-reactive memory joined. Second-wave clones with a day 37 peak had unconfirmed SARS-CoV-2 specificity. Contracting clones from day 15 to 85 showed balanced CD4/CD8; later expanders favored CD4+.

V was trimmed by 3 bases and J by 1 base, leaving 9 bases between them. Germline CDR1 reads SGHVS; CDR2 reads FNYEAQ. The CDR3 runs 14 residues. Sequencing used PBMCs or a T cell subset sorted from them (not recorded which). The chain employs TRBV7-6 and TRBJ1-2, with a tentative D call TRBD1 (6 bases). This receptor was taken from a man between 18 and 35 years old who had mild COVID-19 (a few samples of this study predate the infection). Cell type and time point are not known. CDR3 nucleotides: TGTGCCAGCAGCTTGGGACACCTTAACTATGGCTACACCTTC. It specifies CASSLGHLNYGYTF.